Listed below are T cell receptor beta chains from one sample, sequenced in a study of shared clonotypes between healthy human individuals. Using immunoSEQ multiplex PCR, the repertoire was profiled, and TCRdb retains in-frame clones only, with some absent. The sample lists 850,000 to 1,200,000 clones, approximately 70% occurring once. Material: memory CD4+ T cells sorted from blood. These receptors were collected from a man between 18 and 29 years old in good health. Both conserved end residues are part of each CDR3. A D gene is named only where the DNA matches it firmly. Clone size is stated in some rows and not others, as once, few, many or a class when expanded.

V	D	size	J	DNA	CDR3
TRBV6-4	-	-	TRBJ2-5	TGTGCCAGCCGGCGGACGGTCGGGGAGACCCAGTACTTC	CASRRTVGETQYF
TRBV5-1	-	few	TRBJ2-3	TGCGCCAGCAGCTTGGCAAGAAGCACAGATACGCAGTATTTT	CASSLARSTDTQYF
TRBV6-5	TRBD1	-	TRBJ2-7	TGTGCCAGCAGTTACAATTGGGACAGCTCCTACGAGCAGTACTTC	CASSYNWDSSYEQYF
TRBV30	-	-	TRBJ2-7	TGTGCCTGGAGTCCCAACTACGAGCAGTACTTC	CAWSPNYEQYF
TRBV21-1	-	-	TRBJ1-5	TGTGCCAGCAGCAAAGCCGGGCGGGCAGAACAGCGTCAGCCCCAGCATTTT	CASSKAGRAEQRQPQHF
TRBV18	-	-	TRBJ1-2	TGTGCCAGCTCACCAAAGGCAGCCTATGGCTACACCTTC	CASSPKAAYGYTF
TRBV5-1	-	-	TRBJ2-1	TGCGCCAGCAGCTTAGACCCTGCCTACAATGAGCAGTTCTTC	CASSLDPAYNEQFF
TRBV10-3	-	-	TRBJ2-5	TGTGCCATCAGTGAGTCATGGGAGACCCAGTACTTC	CAISESWETQYF
TRBV7-8	-	few	TRBJ2-2	TGTGCCAGCAGCGGGAGAGGGGGGCGAGGCGGGGAGCTGTTTTTT	CASSGRGGRGGELFF
TRBV19	TRBD1	-	TRBJ1-1	TGTGCCAGTAGTATCCAGGGGGCCCCGAACACTGAAGCTTTCTTT	CASSIQGAPNTEAFF
TRBV5-1	TRBD2	-	TRBJ2-2	TGCGCCAGCAGCGGAAGCGGGGGCTCGGACACCGGGGAGCTGTTTTTT	CASSGSGGSDTGELFF
TRBV7-8	TRBD1	-	TRBJ1-5	TGTGCCAGTGCAGGGGGCGGGGGCAATCAGCCCCAGCATTTT	CASAGGGGNQPQHF
TRBV7-2	TRBD2	-	TRBJ2-3	TGTGCCAGCAGCTCCCGGACTAGCGGGAGGATCGATACGCAGTATTTT	CASSSRTSGRIDTQYF
TRBV7-2	-	-	TRBJ2-3	TGTGCCAGCAGCTTAATGCCAGGATATACAGATACGCAGTATTTT	CASSLMPGYTDTQYF
TRBV7-9	TRBD2	-	TRBJ2-7	TGTGCCAGCAGCTTAGATGGCGGGAGCGGCGAGCAGTACTTC	CASSLDGGSGEQYF
TRBV7-3	-	-	TRBJ2-3	TGTGCCAGCAGCTCACAAGACACAGATACGCAGTATTTT	CASSSQDTDTQYF
TRBV5-4	-	once	TRBJ2-7	TGTGCCAGCAGCTTGGATGGCGGGCGGGCCTACGAGCAGTACTTC	CASSLDGGRAYEQYF
TRBV18	-	-	TRBJ2-3	TGTGCCAGCTCACCACCCATGAGCACAGATACGCAGTATTTT	CASSPPMSTDTQYF
TRBV6-6	-	-	TRBJ2-6	TGTGCCAGCAGTTACGGGAGAGTTGGGGCCAACGTCCTGACTTTC	CASSYGRVGANVLTF
TRBV30	-	-	TRBJ2-1	TGTGCCTGGAGAAGAGCGGGCTCCTACAATGAGCAGTTCTTC	CAWRRAGSYNEQFF
TRBV5-1	TRBD1	few	TRBJ2-3	TGCGCCAGCAGCTCAAAGGGAGGAAGGACAGGGGGCCTCACAGATACGCAGTATTTT	CASSSKGGRTGGLTDTQYF
TRBV10-2	TRBD2	-	TRBJ2-1	TGCGCCAGCAGGGTAGCGGGAGGGAAGGGCAATGAGCAGTTCTTC	CASRVAGGKGNEQFF
TRBV5-4	-	many	TRBJ2-6	TGTGCCAGCAGCCGTGATAATGGAGGCAACGTCCTGACTTTC	CASSRDNGGNVLTF
TRBV6-6	-	few	TRBJ1-6	TGTGCCAGCAGTTACGCGGGGTTTAATTCACCCCTCCACTTT	CASSYAGFNSPLHF
TRBV7-9	-	-	TRBJ2-2	TGTGCCGGCTCCGGGAAAACCGGGGAGCTGTTTTTT	CAGSGKTGELFF
TRBV27	TRBD1	-	TRBJ1-5	TGTGCCAGCAGGACAACCTTGACAGGGGCCCAGCATTTT	CASRTTLTGAQHF
TRBV11-3	TRBD2	-	TRBJ2-1	TGTGCCAGCAGCTCCGGGACTAGCTTTAATGAGCAGTTCTTC	CASSSGTSFNEQFF
TRBV10-2	-	-	TRBJ1-5	TGCGCCAGCAGTGAAAGGGGATTCAATCAGCCCCAGCATTTT	CASSERGFNQPQHF
TRBV10-2	-	once	TRBJ2-3	TGCGCCAGCGGGAAAAGCGGATTCACAGATACGCAGTATTTT	CASGKSGFTDTQYF
TRBV7-9	-	-	TRBJ2-3	TGTGCCAGTGAAATTCCAGCATTCCCGGGGACAGATACGCAGTATTTT	CASEIPAFPGTDTQYF
TRBV25-1	TRBD1	-	TRBJ2-5	TGTGCCAGCAGTGATAGGGGACAGGGAACAGAGACCCAGTACTTC	CASSDRGQGTETQYF
TRBV11-2	-	-	TRBJ2-3	TGTGCCAGCAGCTCAACCGACAGCGGACGGGGAGATACGCAGTATTTT	CASSSTDSGRGDTQYF
TRBV9	-	-	TRBJ2-7	TGTGCCAGCAGCGTAGGTATACTCCCCTACGAGCAGTACTTC	CASSVGILPYEQYF
TRBV2	-	many	TRBJ2-7	TGTGCCAGCAGTGCGGACCGCAGCTCCTACGAGCAGTACTTC	CASSADRSSYEQYF
TRBV2	TRBD1	-	TRBJ1-6	TGTGCCAGCAGTAGTCCAGGGGGTTGGGCCCTCCACTTT	CASSSPGGWALHF
TRBV7-9	-	-	TRBJ2-3	TGTGCCAGCAGCTTATTCTCTTCAGATACGCAGTATTTT	CASSLFSSDTQYF
TRBV19	TRBD2	-	TRBJ2-3	TGTGCCAGTAGCGAGGGAGGGCCTGGATATACGCAGTATTTT	CASSEGGPGYTQYF
TRBV6-1	TRBD2	-	TRBJ2-5	TGTGCCAGCAGTGATAGGGCCCGGCTAGCGGGGGGTTCAAGAAAAGAGACCCAGTACTTC	CASSDRARLAGGSRKETQYF
TRBV9	-	-	TRBJ1-5	TGTGCCAGCAGCATCCTCGAGGGGGTCGGGATTTCCAATCAGCCCCAGCATTTT	CASSILEGVGISNQPQHF
TRBV10-3	-	few	TRBJ2-7	TGTGCCATCAGTGTGGGCAGGGCGGTCGAGCAGTACTTC	CAISVGRAVEQYF